These T cell receptor beta chains were read from a single sample in a study of cytomegalovirus exposure and HLA in healthy donors. Sequencing used immunoSEQ multiplex PCR; TCRdb keeps in-frame clones, though not all of them. Its listing shows some 120,000 clones. Sequenced input: PBMCs. These receptors were taken from a man aged 40-55 years in good health and CMV-seropositive. CDR3s include the opening cysteine and the closing phenylalanine or tryptophan.

j_gene: TRBJ2-5
len: 15
v_gene: TRBV14
CDR3aa: CASSKGQHLQETQYF

j_gene: TRBJ2-3
len: 15
v_gene: TRBV27
CDR3aa: CASSFGLAGGGTQYF

j_gene: TRBJ2-5
len: 16
v_gene: TRBV11-2
CDR3aa: CASSSGLAGGWETQYF

j_gene: TRBJ2-7
len: 14
v_gene: TRBV19
CDR3aa: CASRSSGNPYEQYF

j_gene: TRBJ1-2
len: 15
v_gene: TRBV2
CDR3aa: CASSEVRGQGHGYTF

j_gene: TRBJ1-2
len: 14
v_gene: TRBV30
CDR3aa: CAWHKDRTGYGYTF

j_gene: TRBJ1-3
len: 14
v_gene: TRBV18
CDR3aa: CASSPDRAGNTIYF

j_gene: TRBJ2-4
len: 15
v_gene: TRBV4-3
CDR3aa: CASSQQLQGLNIQYF

j_gene: TRBJ2-6
len: 16
v_gene: TRBV30
CDR3aa: CAWSVWGSSGANVLTF

j_gene: TRBJ2-1
len: 15
v_gene: TRBV9
CDR3aa: CASSAAGTGYNEQFF

j_gene: TRBJ2-3
len: 17
v_gene: TRBV7-3
CDR3aa: CASSLRLGQGTYDTQYF

j_gene: TRBJ2-7
len: 14
v_gene: TRBV18
CDR3aa: CASSEDRITYEQYF

j_gene: TRBJ1-3
len: 16
v_gene: TRBV30
CDR3aa: CAWSVLRGRGGNTIYF

j_gene: TRBJ2-1
len: 15
v_gene: TRBV18
CDR3aa: CASSPSSGSYNEQFF

j_gene: TRBJ1-4
len: 16
v_gene: TRBV7-9
CDR3aa: CASSPTRTGAFEKLFF

j_gene: TRBJ2-7
len: 14
v_gene: TRBV6-9
CDR3aa: CASSSTQGRGEQYF

j_gene: TRBJ2-5
len: 15
v_gene: TRBV5-1
CDR3aa: CASKMTGYDPETQYF

j_gene: TRBJ1-5
len: 17
v_gene: TRBV19
CDR3aa: CASSILGQGAVNQPQHF

j_gene: TRBJ2-5
len: 15
v_gene: TRBV7-7
CDR3aa: CASSFGLAGGETQYF

j_gene: TRBJ2-2
len: 16
v_gene: TRBV2
CDR3aa: CASSRQGPANTGELFF

j_gene: TRBJ1-5
len: 12
v_gene: TRBV19
CDR3aa: CASSISDQPQHF

j_gene: TRBJ2-1
len: 14
v_gene: TRBV7-2
CDR3aa: CASSYWDRADEQFF

j_gene: TRBJ2-5
len: 14
v_gene: TRBV10-3
CDR3aa: CAISGDRGEETQYF

j_gene: TRBJ2-2
len: 18
v_gene: TRBV6-9
CDR3aa: CASSYLGWSGQNTGELFF

j_gene: TRBJ2-1
len: 15
v_gene: TRBV5-5
CDR3aa: CASSSQAGPYNEQFF

j_gene: TRBJ1-2
len: 15
v_gene: TRBV28
CDR3aa: CASSSGQGRNYGYTF

j_gene: TRBJ1-2
len: 14
v_gene: TRBV14
CDR3aa: CASSGQTSREGYTF

j_gene: TRBJ2-1
len: 14
v_gene: TRBV19
CDR3aa: CASSTQGTTNEQFF

j_gene: TRBJ2-3
len: 8
v_gene: TRBV29-1
CDR3aa: CSVEGLYF

j_gene: TRBJ2-7
len: 12
v_gene: TRBV27
CDR3aa: CASSYNSYEQYF

j_gene: TRBJ1-3
len: 15
v_gene: TRBV10-3
CDR3aa: CAISEGYRGGNTIYF

j_gene: TRBJ2-1
len: 14
v_gene: TRBV7-3
CDR3aa: CASSLGYYYNEQFF

j_gene: TRBJ2-1
len: 15
v_gene: TRBV6-6
CDR3aa: CASGTGTKRNNEQFF

j_gene: TRBJ2-7
len: 15
v_gene: TRBV12-2
CDR3aa: CASRLRERRRREQYF

j_gene: TRBJ2-3
len: 16
v_gene: TRBV9
CDR3aa: CASSVGLGLVTDTQYF

j_gene: TRBJ2-5
len: 16
v_gene: TRBV10-3
CDR3aa: CAISPRDRTSGETQYF

j_gene: TRBJ2-7
len: 14
v_gene: TRBV27
CDR3aa: CASSWLGQTYEQYF